These 29 T cell receptor beta chains were all obtained from the same sample, sequenced in a study of control samples from healthy donors and cancer patients. Clones were read by immunoSEQ multiplex PCR, and TCRdb kept only the in-frame ones, dropping some. Of approximately 70,000 clones in the sample, about 80% were seen once. What was sequenced was blood. These receptors were collected from a man in his forties or fifties in good health.

The chain employs TRBV3-1 (or the pseudogene TRBV3-2) and TRBJ2-7; D possibly corresponds to TRBD1 (6 bases). The CDR3 consists of 14 residues. The germline V gene has CDR1 LGHDT and CDR2 YNNKEL (reference sequence). Trimming took off 5 bases at V and 6 bases at J, with 17 bases between the two ends. The CDR3 sequence is CASSLQSTGGEQYF. CDR3 DNA sequence: TGTGCCAGCAGCTTACAATCGACAGGAGGCGAGCAGTACTTC.

The J gene is TRBJ2-5, the V gene TRBV25-1; no clear D. V was shortened by 6 bases and J by 4 bases, with 3 bases between the two germline ends. CDR1 is MGHDK and CDR2 is SYGVNS in the germline V gene. CDR3 size: 10 residues. The CDR3 coding sequence is TGTGCCAGCAGGTTAGAGACCCAGTACTTC. Its translation: CASRLETQYF. The full variable domain, its missing parts supplied by reference TRBV25-1 and TRBJ2-5, is EADIYQTPRYLVIGTGKKITLECSQTMGHDKMYWYQQDPGMELHLIHYSYGVNSTEKGDLSSESTVSRIRTEHFPLTLESARPSHTSQYLCASRLETQYFGPGTRLLVL.

In DNA form, the CDR3 reads TGCGCCAGCAGCCCGGACAGGGCTTCTGGCTACACCTTC. Its protein is CASSPDRASGYTF. This chain connects TRBV5-1 to TRBJ1-2, with 8 bases matching TRBD1. This CDR3 contains 13 residues. Germline CDR1 and CDR2: SGHRS and YFSETQ. V lost 4 bases and J lost 7; bases outside the gene matches: 6. Filled out from reference TRBV5-1 and TRBJ1-2, the complete variable domain reads KAGVTQTPRYLIKTRGQQVTLSCSPISGHRSVSWYQQTPGQGLQFLFEYFSETQRNKGNFPGRFSGRQFSNSRSEMNVSTLELGDSALYLCASSPDRASGYTFGSGTRLTVV.

The chain carries TRBV11-3 and TRBJ1-6; 7 positions match TRBD1. The V segment lost 5 bases and the J segment 8 bases; nucleotides outside the gene matches: 6. There are 14 residues in the CDR3. Germline lookup yields CDR1 SGHNT and CDR2 YENEEA. CDR3 coding DNA: TGTGCCAGCAGCCTGGGACAGCGTGATTCACCCCTCCACTTT. This sequence encodes CASSLGQRDSPLHF. The variable domain in full, with the rest retrieved from reference TRBV11-3 and TRBJ1-6, is EAGVVQSPRYKIIEKKQPVAFWCNPISGHNTLYWYLQNLGQGPELLIRYENEEAVDDSQLPKDRFSAERLKGVDSTLKIQPAELGDSAVYLCASSLGQRDSPLHFGNGTRLTVT.

The rearrangement links TRBV11-2 to TRBJ1-1, with D unresolved. Germline values: CDR1 SGHAT, CDR2 FQNNGV. V was cut by 5 bases and J by 4 bases, with 8 bases left in between. The CDR3 contains 12 residues. This CDR3 reads CASSLLSTEAFF. The CDR3 DNA sequence: TGTGCCAGCAGCCTTTTGTCCACTGAAGCTTTCTTT.

This clone occurred once. This CDR3 is also generated by other DNA sequences in the sample. The chain couples TRBV30 to TRBJ2-7; D possibly matches TRBD1 or TRBD2 (5 bases each). V was cut by 2 bases and J by 3 bases, with 14 bases left in between. Germline V gene lookup returns CDR1 GTSNPN and CDR2 SVGIG (reference sequence). This CDR3 comprises 14 residues. The CDR3 bases are TGTGCCTGGAGTCCGCCCCCAGGGAGCTACGAGCAGTACTTC. Its translation: CAWSPPPGSYEQYF. Using reference TRBV30 and TRBJ2-7 for the parts outside the CDR3, the full variable domain is SQTIHQWPATLVQPVGSPLSLECTVEGTSNPNLYWYRQAAGRGLQLLFYSVGIGQISSEVPQNLSASRPQDRQFILSSKKLLLSDSGFYLCAWSPPPGSYEQYFGPGTRLTVT.

The chain is built from TRBV15 and TRBJ2-1; possibly TRBD1 for D (6 bases). The V and J ends lost 2 bases and 2 bases respectively, with 13 bases between them. This CDR3 region has 16 residues. Germline loops: CDR1 LNHNV, CDR2 YYDKDF (reference sequence). For the CDR3, the DNA is TGTGCCACCAGCAGAAAAAACAGGGACCCCTACAATGAGCAGTTCTTC. As protein: CATSRKNRDPYNEQFF.

This clone was detected only a few times. The chain has TRBV7-9 and TRBJ1-1; 9 bases are a match to TRBD1. The CDR3 consists of 14 residues. After removal of 1 base from V and 8 bases from J, the junction contained 5 bases not matched to a gene. Germline CDR1 and CDR2: SEHNR and FQNEAQ (reference sequence). The CDR3 DNA reads TGTGCCAGCAGCTTAGAGGGGACAGGGACCGAAGCTTTCTTT. Residues: CASSLEGTGTEAFF.

Only one count was recorded for this clone. The chain links TRBV19 to TRBJ1-2; TRBD1 matches at 10 bases. The V gene end was trimmed by 4 bases and the J gene end by 4 bases; junction bases not matched to a gene: 12. The V gene's germline CDR1 is LNHDA and CDR2 SQIVND (reference sequence). The CDR3 totals 17 residues. CDR3 protein: CASSTPRQGAKGYGYTF. The CDR3 DNA reads TGTGCCAGTAGTACACCCCGACAGGGGGCAAAAGGCTATGGCTACACCTTC.

The genes are TRBV11-3 and TRBJ2-5; D not certain. Germline values: CDR1 SGHNT, CDR2 YENEEA. Trimming took off 9 bases at V and 2 bases at J, with 16 bases between the two ends. CDR3 length: 14 amino acids. The CDR3 DNA reads TGTGCCAGTAAACTACGGGCGGAGCAAGAGACCCAGTACTTC. It is translated as CASKLRAEQETQYF. The full variable domain, with the rest looked up from reference TRBV11-3 and TRBJ2-5, is EAGVVQSPRYKIIEKKQPVAFWCNPISGHNTLYWYLQNLGQGPELLIRYENEEAVDDSQLPKDRFSAERLKGVDSTLKIQPAELGDSAVYLCASKLRAEQETQYFGPGTRLLVL.

V and J are TRBV24-1 and TRBJ2-1; TRBD2 aligns across 10 bases. V shed 3 bases, J shed 0 bases, and the junction held 1 base outside the gene matches. Germline V CDR1 and CDR2: KGHDR, SFDVKD. The CDR3 runs to 16 residues. DNA for the CDR3: TGTGCCACCAGTGATCCTAGCGGGGGCTCCTACAATGAGCAGTTCTTC. Translation gives CATSDPSGGSYNEQFF.

This clone was seen more than once but under ten times. The chain uses TRBV2 and TRBJ2-5; D is unclear. The CDR3 is 11 residues long. Germline V gene data show CDR1 as SNHLY and CDR2 as FYNNEI. Trimming stripped 6 bases from V and 5 bases from J, with 7 bases between. The CDR3 sequence is CASRAWETQYF. CDR3 bases: TGTGCCAGCAGGGCCTGGGAGACCCAGTACTTC.

The V gene is TRBV4-1, the J gene TRBJ2-5; D not certain. This CDR3 has 14 amino acids. With 1 base removed from V and 5 bases from J, the gap between germline ends came to 11 bases. The germline CDR1 and CDR2 sequences are MGHRA and YSYEKL. CDR3 sequence (DNA): TGCGCCAGCAGCCAAGGGGTGCTAGTCGAGACCCAGTACTTC. Protein product: CASSQGVLVETQYF.

J is TRBJ2-3 and V is TRBV7-2; 7 positions agree with TRBD2. V lost 0 bases, J lost 4 bases, and 7 bases stayed unmatched. Germline CDR1 is SGHTA and CDR2 is FQGNSA. The CDR3 covers 16 residues. CDR3: CASSLAGGPVADTQYF. CDR3 nucleotide sequence: TGTGCCAGCAGCTTAGCGGGAGGGCCTGTTGCAGATACGCAGTATTTT.

The V and J genes are TRBV11-2 and TRBJ2-3; D gene uncertain. Trimming pared 6 bases from V and 2 bases from J, leaving 12 bases between. Germline CDR1 SGHAT, CDR2 FQNNGV. This CDR3 has 14 amino acids. The CDR3 loop reads CASSPFQNTDTQYF. The CDR3 nucleotides are TGTGCCAGCAGTCCCTTCCAGAACACAGATACGCAGTATTTT.

This clone was counted once. The genes are TRBV4-1 and TRBJ2-3; 13 nucleotides agree with TRBD2. After removal of 2 bases from V and 13 bases from J, the junction contained 9 bases not matched to a gene. CDR3 length: 15 amino acids. CDR1 MGHRA and CDR2 YSYEKL come from the germline V gene. CDR3 amino acids: CASSQRALAGGREYF. CDR3 DNA: TGCGCCAGCAGCCAAAGGGCACTAGCGGGAGGGCGGGAGTATTTT.

This sequence joins TRBV11-2 and TRBJ2-3; D unresolved. The CDR3 has 14 residues. V shed 5 bases and J shed 2 bases, with 11 bases lying between them. Germline V gives CDR1 SGHAT, CDR2 FQNNGV. CDR3 amino acids: CASSMGWATDTQYF. The CDR3 coding sequence is TGTGCCAGCAGCATGGGCTGGGCCACAGATACGCAGTATTTT.

CDR3 in DNA: TGTGCCAGCAGTCAGCAGGGAAACATTCAGTACTTC. This encodes CASSQQGNIQYF. V is TRBV2 and J is TRBJ2-4; maybe TRBD1 (5 bases). Trimming cost V 5 bases and J 6 bases, with 8 bases left between them. Germline V gives CDR1 SNHLY, CDR2 FYNNEI. The CDR3 is 12 residues long.

The chain employs TRBV7-8 and TRBJ1-2; 8 bases line up with TRBD1. Germline lookup yields CDR1 SGHVS and CDR2 FQNEAQ. Trimming cost V 5 bases and J 8 bases; bases outside gene matches: 7. The CDR3 is 13 residues long. CDR3 sequence: CASSTDRGFGYTF. In nucleotides, the CDR3 is TGTGCCAGCAGCACCGACAGGGGATTCGGCTACACCTTC.

The chain is built from TRBV7-8 and TRBJ2-7; D call uncertain. V lost 1 base, J lost 0 bases, and 7 bases lay in between. This CDR3 is 14 amino acids long. Germline lookup yields CDR1 SGHVS and CDR2 FQNEAQ. The CDR3 loop is CASSLVWSSYEQYF. DNA for the CDR3: TGTGCCAGCAGCTTAGTTTGGAGCTCCTACGAGCAGTACTTC.

The chain recombines TRBV24-1 with TRBJ2-7; no definite D call. The CDR3 runs to 11 residues. Trimming shortened V by 5 bases and J by 6 bases, and 7 bases separated the two germline ends. In germline, CDR1 is KGHDR, CDR2 SFDVKD. Here the CDR3 reads CATSVGREQYF. For the CDR3, the DNA is TGTGCCACCAGTGTCGGGCGCGAGCAGTACTTC.

This chain uses TRBV18 with TRBJ2-4; D is possibly TRBD1 (6 bases). The CDR3 runs to 13 residues. V lost 3 bases and J 5 bases, leaving 8 bases between the germline ends. The germline V gene encodes CDR1 KGHSH and CDR2 LQKENI. The DNA for the CDR3 is TGTGCCAGCTCACCGACAGGACAAAACATTCAGTACTTC. Translation: CASSPTGQNIQYF.

The chain has TRBV30 and TRBJ2-1; the match to TRBD2 covers 11 bases. The V gene's germline CDR1 is GTSNPN and CDR2 SVGIG (reference sequence). The CDR3 spans 15 residues. V was clipped by 6 bases and J by 2 bases; unmatched bases: 6. CDR3 amino acids: CACTGTSGTYNEQFF. DNA for the CDR3: TGTGCCTGTACCGGGACTAGCGGTACCTACAATGAGCAGTTCTTC.

The V gene is TRBV10-3, the J gene TRBJ2-7; the match to TRBD1 covers 9 bases. The length of the CDR3 is 16 residues. Germline CDR1 ENHRY, CDR2 SYGVKD. V dropped 6 bases and J dropped 3; count of bases not matched to a gene: 12. Here the CDR3 DNA reads TGTGCCATCAGAGAGGACGCGACAGGGGGTATCTACGAGCAGTACTTC. Translation gives CAIREDATGGIYEQYF.

This clone was found once. V gene TRBV4-2 combines with J gene TRBJ2-6; TRBD1 is a possible D gene (5 bases). Germline V lookup: CDR1 LGHNA, CDR2 YNFKEQ. V was shortened by 1 base and J by 3 bases, with 13 bases between the two germline ends. This CDR3 has 17 residues. This CDR3 is CASSQVTQGGGANVLTF. The CDR3 nucleotides are TGTGCCAGCAGCCAAGTGACCCAGGGTGGTGGGGCCAACGTCCTGACTTTC.

V and J are TRBV15 and TRBJ2-2, with 10 bases identical to TRBD2. The CDR3 spans 17 residues. The germline V gene has CDR1 LNHNV and CDR2 YYDKDF (reference sequence). Germline trimming cut 4 bases from V and 3 bases from J; bases unmatched to any gene: 8. For the CDR3, the DNA is TGTGCCACCAGCAAGAGTACTAGCGGGGCTTACACCGGGGAGCTGTTTTTT. Translation gives CATSKSTSGAYTGELFF.

The V gene is TRBV5-1, the J gene TRBJ2-1; 8 nucleotides match TRBD1. J was trimmed by 3 bases and V by 1 base; bases with no gene match: 6. The CDR3 runs 16 residues. Germline values: CDR1 SGHRS, CDR2 YFSETQ. The CDR3 protein is CASSLRAGGIYNEQFF. The CDR3 bases are TGCGCCAGCAGCTTGAGGGCAGGGGGCATCTACAATGAGCAGTTCTTC.

The gene calls are TRBV6-2 or TRBV6-3 and TRBJ2-3; the D gene is possibly TRBD2 (5 bases). The CDR3 sequence is 14 residues long. V lost 5 bases, J lost 5 bases, and 14 bases lay in between. CDR1 is MNHEY and CDR2 is SVGEGT in the germline V gene. The chain's CDR3 is CASSPLLAGDTQYF. The CDR3 coding sequence is TGTGCCAGCAGTCCCCTGCTAGCAGGAGATACGCAGTATTTT.

The chain combines TRBV5-1 with TRBJ2-7; D is perhaps TRBD1 or TRBD2 (5 bases each). Germline-derived CDR1 and CDR2 are SGHRS and YFSETQ. This CDR3 region has 15 residues. The ends were cut back, 4 bases at V and 6 bases at J, with 20 bases in the middle. CDR3 in amino acids: CASSAIQTGGGEQYF. The CDR3, as DNA: TGCGCCAGCAGCGCCATACAAACAGGAGGAGGCGAGCAGTACTTC. The full variable domain, its missing parts supplied by reference TRBV5-1 and TRBJ2-7, is KAGVTQTPRYLIKTRGQQVTLSCSPISGHRSVSWYQQTPGQGLQFLFEYFSETQRNKGNFPGRFSGRQFSNSRSEMNVSTLELGDSALYLCASSAIQTGGGEQYFGPGTRLTVT.